The 9 T cell receptor beta chains reported below all come from one sample, sequenced in a study of cytomegalovirus exposure and HLA in healthy donors. Assay: immunoSEQ multiplex PCR; the TCRdb copy retains only in-frame clones and omits some. The sample lists some 210,000 clones, 80% to 90% occurring once. The sample taken for sequencing was PBMCs. The receptors were sampled from a woman younger than 30 in good health and CMV-seropositive.

This chain connects TRBV27 to TRBJ2-7; D not certain. The V and J ends lost 0 bases and 1 base respectively, with 10 bases between them. The CDR3 totals 15 residues. Germline V CDR1 and CDR2: MNHEY, SMNVEV (reference sequence). CDR3 sequence reads: CASSLSKTQSYEQYF. The CDR3 DNA sequence: TGTGCCAGCAGTTTATCAAAGACACAATCCTACGAGCAGTACTTC.

Details on this clone: A read error may account for a junction end that differs from germline. The chain has TRBV7-3 and TRBJ2-7; 7 nucleotides align to TRBD2. This CDR3 has 15 residues. Looked up from germline, CDR1 is SGHTA and CDR2 is FQGTGA. The CDR3 loop reads CASSLTAGGRHEQYF. CDR3 coding DNA: TGTGCCAGCAGCCTAACTGCAGGCGGGAGACACGAGCAGTACTTC.

The genes are TRBV6-1 and TRBJ2-7; 7 bases are a match to TRBD1. With V trimmed by 7 bases and J by 4 bases, 13 bases remained unmatched. Germline V CDR1 and CDR2: MNHNS, SASEGT. The CDR3 consists of 15 residues. DNA of the CDR3: TGTGCCAGCACCTCGTGGGAAGGGGGCGCGTACGAGCAGTACTTC. This sequence encodes CASTSWEGGAYEQYF.

The chain is built from TRBV27 and TRBJ2-7, with 10 bases lining up with TRBD2. The ends lost 4 bases at V and 0 bases at J; junction bases unmatched: 12. Germline assignment: CDR1 MNHEY and CDR2 SMNVEV (reference sequence). The CDR3 contains 18 residues. This CDR3 reads CASSSPFRTSGHSYEQYF. CDR3 coding DNA: TGTGCCAGCAGTTCTCCTTTTCGGACTAGCGGCCACTCCTACGAGCAGTACTTC.

The CDR3 DNA reads TGTGCCAGCAGTTTGCGACTAGCGGGGTACGAGCAGTACTTC. Protein sequence: CASSLRLAGYEQYF. V gene TRBV27 combines with J gene TRBJ2-7, with TRBD2 matching over 11 bases. This CDR3 spans 14 amino acids. V lost 3 bases, J lost 4 bases, and 2 bases stayed unmatched. Germline V gene lookup returns CDR1 MNHEY and CDR2 SMNVEV (reference sequence).

CDR3 in DNA: TGCGCCAGCAGCATGGAAGGGACAAATGGCTACACCTTC. Protein sequence: CASSMEGTNGYTF. The chain employs TRBV5-1 and TRBJ1-2; weak D call: TRBD1 (6 bases). V was cut by 4 bases and J by 6 bases, with 13 bases left in between. The CDR3 totals 13 residues. The germline gives CDR1 SGHRS, CDR2 YFSETQ.

The rearrangement joins TRBV2 to TRBJ2-3; 8 nucleotides line up with TRBD1. Trimming removed 10 bases from V and 8 bases from J; junction bases left unmatched: 20. Per germline, CDR1 SNHLY and CDR2 FYNNEI. The length of the CDR3 is 16 residues. As DNA, the CDR3 is TGTGCCATCCAGCAAGGGACAGGCGGCCTTCGGGGTACGCAGTATTTT. This codes for CAIQQGTGGLRGTQYF.

The chain links TRBV6-1 to TRBJ2-7, with 10 bases matching TRBD1. CDR1 and CDR2 (germline): MNHNS, SASEGT. V lost 4 bases, J lost 5 bases, and 14 bases stayed unmatched. CDR3 length equals 17 residues. The CDR3 spells CASSGQGAWRGPDEQYF. CDR3 DNA: TGTGCCAGCAGTGGACAGGGGGCCTGGCGGGGGCCGGACGAGCAGTACTTC.

CDR3 nucleotide sequence: TGTGCCAGTAGGGGACAGGGGGCGGGGGAGACCCAGTACTTC. Residues: CASRGQGAGETQYF. The rearrangement links TRBV19 to TRBJ2-5, with 12 bases matching TRBD1. The CDR3 spans 14 residues. J was trimmed by 5 bases and V by 6 bases; bases with no gene match: 4. CDR1 and CDR2 (germline): LNHDA, SQIVND (reference sequence).